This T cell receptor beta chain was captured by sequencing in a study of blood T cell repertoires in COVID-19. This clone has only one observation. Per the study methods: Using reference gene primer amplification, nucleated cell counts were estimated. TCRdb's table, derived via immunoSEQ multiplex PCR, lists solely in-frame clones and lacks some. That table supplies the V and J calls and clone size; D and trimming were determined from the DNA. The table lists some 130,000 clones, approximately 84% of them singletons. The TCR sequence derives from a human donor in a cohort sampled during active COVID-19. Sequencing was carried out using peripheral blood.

The CDR3 loop reads CASSRGGGGQETQYF. CDR3 sequence (DNA): TGCGCCAGCAGCCGCGGAGGCGGGGGGCAAGAGACCCAGTACTTC. The chain couples TRBV5-1 to TRBJ2-5, with TRBD2 matching 8 bases. The CDR3 runs 15 residues. Looked up from germline, CDR1 is SGHRS and CDR2 is YFSETQ. The J segment lost 2 bases and the V segment lost 4 bases, leaving 7 bases of the junction unmatched. The full variable domain, its missing parts supplied by reference TRBV5-1 and TRBJ2-5, is KAGVTQTPRYLIKTRGQQVTLSCSPISGHRSVSWYQQTPGQGLQFLFEYFSETQRNKGNFPGRFSGRQFSNSRSEMNVSTLELGDSALYLCASSRGGGGQETQYFGPGTRLLVL.